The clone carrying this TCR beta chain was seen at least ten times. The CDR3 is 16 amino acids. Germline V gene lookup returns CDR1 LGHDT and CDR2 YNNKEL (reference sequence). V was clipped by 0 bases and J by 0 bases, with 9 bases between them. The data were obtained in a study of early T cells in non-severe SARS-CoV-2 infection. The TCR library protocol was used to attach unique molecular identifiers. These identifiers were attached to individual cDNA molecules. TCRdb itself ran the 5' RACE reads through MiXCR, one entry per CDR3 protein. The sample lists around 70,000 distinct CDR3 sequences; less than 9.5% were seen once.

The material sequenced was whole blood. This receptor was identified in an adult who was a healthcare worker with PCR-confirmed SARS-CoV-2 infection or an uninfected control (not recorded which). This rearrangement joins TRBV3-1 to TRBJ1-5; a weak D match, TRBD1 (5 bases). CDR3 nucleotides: TGTGCCAGCAGCCAAGATCGGGGGGATAGCAATCAGCCCCAGCATTTT. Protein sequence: CASSQDRGDSNQPQHF. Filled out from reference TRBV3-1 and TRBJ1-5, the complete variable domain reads DTAVSQTPKYLVTQMGNDKSIKCEQNLGHDTMYWYKQDSKKFLKIMFSYNNKELIINETVPNRFSPKSPDKAHLNLHINSLELGDSAVYFCASSQDRGDSNQPQHFGDGTRLSIL.